The rows below give T cell receptor beta chains drawn from one sample of a study of CD8+ T cells in alopecia areata. The data were produced by immunoSEQ multiplex PCR, yet TCRdb's version contains in-frame clones alone and is incomplete. The sample records under 250,000 clones, about three fifths being singletons. This material consisted of CD4+ T cells sorted from blood, taken at week 0. These receptor sequences come from a human donor with alopecia areata. The CDR3 runs from the conserved cysteine through the conserved F or W. Each record gives: clone size, D gene, V gene, J gene, CDR3 protein, CDR3 DNA. The D gene is left open where the match is weak. Only part of the rows carry a size: once, few, many, or a class if the clone is expanded.

size: -; D: TRBD2; V: TRBV12-5; J: TRBJ2-3; CDR3: CASATWAGAQYF; DNA: TGTGCTAGTGCCACCTGGGCGGGGGCGCAGTATTTT
size: -; D: -; V: TRBV2; J: TRBJ1-2; CDR3: CASSDVRGAYGYTF; DNA: TGTGCCAGCAGTGACGTCCGCGGGGCCTATGGCTACACCTTC
size: -; D: -; V: TRBV27; J: TRBJ1-2; CDR3: CASSLRGYGYTF; DNA: TGTGCCAGCAGTCTCCGGGGCTATGGCTACACCTTC
size: -; D: -; V: TRBV7-9; J: TRBJ2-1; CDR3: CASSFVASNEQFF; DNA: TGTGCCAGCAGCTTCGTAGCGTCAAATGAGCAGTTCTTC
size: few; D: -; V: TRBV5-1; J: TRBJ2-3; CDR3: CASSLARGRGDTQYF; DNA: TGCGCCAGCAGCTTGGCAAGGGGACGGGGAGATACGCAGTATTTT
size: -; D: TRBD2; V: TRBV29-1; J: TRBJ2-7; CDR3: CSVGTSGYEQYF; DNA: TGCAGCGTGGGGACTAGCGGCTACGAGCAGTACTTC
size: -; D: -; V: TRBV4-2; J: TRBJ2-7; CDR3: CASSLPGDISYEQYF; DNA: TGTGCCAGCAGCCTCCCAGGCGACATCTCCTACGAGCAGTACTTC
size: few; D: -; V: TRBV27; J: TRBJ2-3; CDR3: CASSRGVAITQYF; DNA: TGTGCCAGCAGTCGTGGGGTCGCGATAACGCAGTATTTT
size: -; D: TRBD1; V: TRBV29-1; J: TRBJ1-6; CDR3: CSIRQGVDSPLHF; DNA: TGCAGCATACGACAGGGGGTTGATTCACCCCTCCACTTT
size: few; D: TRBD1; V: TRBV6-1; J: TRBJ1-1; CDR3: CASSGTGTGNTEAFF; DNA: TGTGCCAGCTCGGGGACCGGGACAGGGAACACTGAAGCTTTCTTT
size: few; D: -; V: TRBV29-1; J: TRBJ2-3; CDR3: CSGEGTDTQYF; DNA: TGCTCCGGGGAGGGCACAGATACGCAGTATTTT
size: -; D: -; V: TRBV7-8; J: TRBJ2-7; CDR3: CASSSPRAASEQYF; DNA: TGTGCCAGCAGCTCCCCCCGGGCGGCCTCCGAGCAGTACTTC
size: -; D: TRBD2; V: TRBV30; J: TRBJ2-1; CDR3: CASGLLFF; DNA: TGTGCCTCGGGACTATTGTTCTTC
size: -; D: -; V: TRBV5-4; J: TRBJ2-3; CDR3: CASSLDGLPGNTQYF; DNA: TGTGCCAGCAGCTTGGATGGACTCCCAGGGAATACGCAGTATTTT
size: -; D: TRBD1; V: TRBV6-5; J: TRBJ1-5; CDR3: CASSGTENQPQHF; DNA: TGTGCCAGCAGTGGGACAGAGAATCAGCCCCAGCATTTT
size: -; D: -; V: TRBV5-1; J: TRBJ2-2; CDR3: CASSRELPTGELFF; DNA: TGCGCCAGCAGCCGGGAGTTACCCACCGGGGAGCTGTTTTTT
size: few; D: -; V: TRBV29-1; J: TRBJ1-1; CDR3: CSVTSWGATEAFF; DNA: TGCAGCGTGACCTCTTGGGGGGCAACTGAAGCTTTCTTT
size: -; D: -; V: TRBV5-1; J: TRBJ2-1; CDR3: CASSGAGHYNEQFF; DNA: TGCGCCAGCAGCGGGGCCGGACATTACAATGAGCAGTTCTTC
size: -; D: TRBD2; V: TRBV9; J: TRBJ2-3; CDR3: CASSVEASGRYADTQYF; DNA: TGTGCCAGCAGCGTAGAGGCTAGCGGGAGGTACGCAGATACGCAGTATTTT
size: -; D: -; V: TRBV14; J: TRBJ1-6; CDR3: CASSQETPSSPLHF; DNA: TGTGCCAGCAGCCAAGAAACCCCCAGCTCACCCCTCCACTTT
size: once; D: TRBD1; V: TRBV6-6; J: TRBJ2-3; CDR3: CASSQRGQGTADTQYF; DNA: TGTGCCAGCAGTCAAAGGGGACAGGGGACGGCAGATACGCAGTATTTT
size: -; D: -; V: TRBV7-2; J: TRBJ1-1; CDR3: CASSLRRNTEAFF; DNA: TGTGCCAGCAGCCTTAGGCGGAACACTGAAGCTTTCTTT
size: -; D: -; V: TRBV9; J: TRBJ1-1; CDR3: CASSPGVGRVVMNTEAFF; DNA: TGTGCCAGCAGCCCAGGGGTGGGTAGGGTAGTAATGAACACTGAAGCTTTCTTT
size: few; D: TRBD1; V: TRBV11-2; J: TRBJ2-7; CDR3: CASSLGPGTGGTYEQYF; DNA: TGTGCCAGCAGCTTAGGTCCTGGGACAGGGGGCACCTACGAGCAGTACTTC
size: -; D: -; V: TRBV6-1; J: TRBJ2-7; CDR3: CASSEASFLFEQYF; DNA: TGTGCCAGCAGTGAAGCTAGCTTCCTCTTCGAGCAGTACTTC
size: -; D: TRBD1; V: TRBV7-8; J: TRBJ1-6; CDR3: CASRSTRTGNRSPLHF; DNA: TGTGCCAGCAGATCTACTCGGACAGGGAACCGGTCACCCCTCCACTTT
size: -; D: -; V: TRBV2; J: TRBJ1-1; CDR3: CASSEIRGDTEAFF; DNA: TGTGCCAGCAGTGAAATTCGGGGAGACACTGAAGCTTTCTTT
size: -; D: TRBD1; V: TRBV18; J: TRBJ2-7; CDR3: CASSHRTGVAYEQYF; DNA: TGTGCCAGCTCACATCGGACAGGGGTAGCCTACGAGCAGTACTTC
size: few; D: TRBD2; V: TRBV2; J: TRBJ2-1; CDR3: CASSTRGTSGRLGSYNEQFF; DNA: TGTGCCAGCAGTACGAGAGGGACTAGCGGGAGGTTGGGCTCCTACAATGAGCAGTTCTTC
size: -; D: -; V: TRBV4-1; J: TRBJ2-2; CDR3: CASSQPGGRAGELFF; DNA: TGCGCCAGCAGCCAGCCAGGGGGGAGGGCCGGGGAGCTGTTTTTT
size: -; D: TRBD2; V: TRBV4-1; J: TRBJ2-3; CDR3: CASQGLAGFPDTQYF; DNA: TGCGCCAGCCAGGGACTAGCGGGATTCCCCGATACGCAGTATTTT